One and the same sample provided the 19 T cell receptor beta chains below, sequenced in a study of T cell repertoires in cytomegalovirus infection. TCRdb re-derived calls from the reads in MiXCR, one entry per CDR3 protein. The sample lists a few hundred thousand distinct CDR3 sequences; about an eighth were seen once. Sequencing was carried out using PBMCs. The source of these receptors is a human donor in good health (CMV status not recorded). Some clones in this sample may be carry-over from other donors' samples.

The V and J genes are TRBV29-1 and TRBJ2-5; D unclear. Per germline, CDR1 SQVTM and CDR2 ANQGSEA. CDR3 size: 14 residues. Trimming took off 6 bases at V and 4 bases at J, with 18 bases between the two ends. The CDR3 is CSVWAEAPGETQYF. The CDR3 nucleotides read TGCAGCGTCTGGGCCGAGGCTCCAGGAGAGACCCAGTACTTC.

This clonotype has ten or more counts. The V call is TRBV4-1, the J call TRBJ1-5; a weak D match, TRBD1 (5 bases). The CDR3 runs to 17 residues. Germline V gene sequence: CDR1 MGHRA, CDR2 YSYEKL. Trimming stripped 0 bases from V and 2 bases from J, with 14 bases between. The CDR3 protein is CASSQDWDGVGNQPQHF. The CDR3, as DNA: TGCGCCAGCAGCCAAGATTGGGACGGGGTTGGCAATCAGCCCCAGCATTTT.

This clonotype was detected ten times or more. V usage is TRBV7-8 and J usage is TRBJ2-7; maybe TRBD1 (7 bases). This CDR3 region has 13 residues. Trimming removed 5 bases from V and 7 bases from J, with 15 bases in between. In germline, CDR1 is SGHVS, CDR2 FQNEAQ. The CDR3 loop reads CASSRDRAGEQYF. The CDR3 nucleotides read TGTGCCAGCAGCCGGGACAGAGCGGGTGAGCAGTACTTC.

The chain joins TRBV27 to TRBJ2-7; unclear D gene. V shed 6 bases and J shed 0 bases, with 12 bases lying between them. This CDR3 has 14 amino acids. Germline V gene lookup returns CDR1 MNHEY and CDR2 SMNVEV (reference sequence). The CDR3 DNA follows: TGTGCCAGCAGAATCGGAAGAAGCTCCTACGAGCAGTACTTC. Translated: CASRIGRSSYEQYF.

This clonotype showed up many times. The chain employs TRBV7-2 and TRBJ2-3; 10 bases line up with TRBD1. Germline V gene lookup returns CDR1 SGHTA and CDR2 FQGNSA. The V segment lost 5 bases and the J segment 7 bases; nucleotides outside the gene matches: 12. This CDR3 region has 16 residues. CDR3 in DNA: TGTGCCAGCAGCGTCCGTCGGGGACAGGGGTCGAATACGCAGTATTTT. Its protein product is CASSVRRGQGSNTQYF. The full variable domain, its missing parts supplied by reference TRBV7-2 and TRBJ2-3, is GAGVSQSPSNKVTEKGKDVELRCDPISGHTALYWYRQSLGQGLEFLIYFQGNSAPDKSGLPSDRFSAERTGGSVSTLTIQRTQQEDSAVYLCASSVRRGQGSNTQYFGPGTRLTVL.

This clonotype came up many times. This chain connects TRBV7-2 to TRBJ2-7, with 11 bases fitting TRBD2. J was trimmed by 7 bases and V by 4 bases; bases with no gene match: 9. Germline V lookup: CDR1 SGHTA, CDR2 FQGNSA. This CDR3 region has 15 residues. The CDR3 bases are TGTGCCAGCAGCTCACTAGCGGGAGCCCTTAGGGAGCAGTACTTC. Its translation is CASSSLAGALREQYF.

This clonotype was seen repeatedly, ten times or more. The CDR3 DNA reads TGTGCCAGCAGCTTGACAGGGGGCTTGGAAAAACTGTTTTTT. Amino acid sequence: CASSLTGGLEKLFF. J is TRBJ1-4 and V is TRBV7-2, with TRBD1 matching over 10 bases. The V gene end was trimmed by 3 bases and the J gene end by 8 bases; junction bases not matched to a gene: 3. From germline, CDR1 is SGHTA and CDR2 FQGNSA. CDR3 size: 14 residues.

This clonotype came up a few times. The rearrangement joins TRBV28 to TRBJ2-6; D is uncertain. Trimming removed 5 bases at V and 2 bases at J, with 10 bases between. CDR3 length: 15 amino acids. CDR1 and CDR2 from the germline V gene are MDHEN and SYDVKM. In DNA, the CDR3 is TGTGCCAGCAGTCCTGGCTCCCCTGGGGCCAACGTCCTGACTTTC. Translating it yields CASSPGSPGANVLTF. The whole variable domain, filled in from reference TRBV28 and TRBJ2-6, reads DVKVTQSSRYLVKRTGEKVFLECVQDMDHENMFWYRQDPGLGLRLIYFSYDVKMKEKGDIPEGYSVSREKKERFSLILESASTNQTSMYLCASSPGSPGANVLTFGAGSRLTVL.

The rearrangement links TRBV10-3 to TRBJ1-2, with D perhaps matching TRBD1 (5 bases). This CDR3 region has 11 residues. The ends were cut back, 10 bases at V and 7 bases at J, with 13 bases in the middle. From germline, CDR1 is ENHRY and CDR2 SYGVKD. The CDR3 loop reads CATGGIAGYTF. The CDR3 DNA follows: TGTGCCACCGGGGGGATTGCTGGCTACACCTTC.

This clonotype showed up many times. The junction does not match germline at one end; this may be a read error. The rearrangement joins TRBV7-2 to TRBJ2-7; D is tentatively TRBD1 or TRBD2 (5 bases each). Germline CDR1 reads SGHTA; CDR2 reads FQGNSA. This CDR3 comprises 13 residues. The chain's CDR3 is CASSLASGPNFNF. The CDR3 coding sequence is TGTGCCAGCAGCTTAGCGTCGGGACCCAACTTTAACTTC. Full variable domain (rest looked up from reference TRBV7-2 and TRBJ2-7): GAGVSQSPSNKVTEKGKDVELRCDPISGHTALYWYRQSLGQGLEFLIYFQGNSAPDKSGLPSDRFSAERTGGSVSTLTIQRTQQEDSAVYLCASSLASGPNFNFGPGTRLTVT.

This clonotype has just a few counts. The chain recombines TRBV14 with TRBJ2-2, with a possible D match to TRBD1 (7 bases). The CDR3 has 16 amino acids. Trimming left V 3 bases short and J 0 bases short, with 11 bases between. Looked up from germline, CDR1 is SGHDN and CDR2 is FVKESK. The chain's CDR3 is CASSQGGTANTGELFF. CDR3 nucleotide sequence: TGTGCCAGCAGCCAGGGCGGGACAGCGAACACCGGGGAGCTGTTTTTT.

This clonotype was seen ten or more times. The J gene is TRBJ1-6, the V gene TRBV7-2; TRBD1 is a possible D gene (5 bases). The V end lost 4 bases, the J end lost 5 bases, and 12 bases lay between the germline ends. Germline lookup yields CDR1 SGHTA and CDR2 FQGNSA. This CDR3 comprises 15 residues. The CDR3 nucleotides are TGTGCCAGCAGCTCCCCAGGGAACCATAATTCACCCCTCCACTTT. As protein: CASSSPGNHNSPLHF. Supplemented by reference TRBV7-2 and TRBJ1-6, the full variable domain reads GAGVSQSPSNKVTEKGKDVELRCDPISGHTALYWYRQSLGQGLEFLIYFQGNSAPDKSGLPSDRFSAERTGGSVSTLTIQRTQQEDSAVYLCASSSPGNHNSPLHFGNGTRLTVT.

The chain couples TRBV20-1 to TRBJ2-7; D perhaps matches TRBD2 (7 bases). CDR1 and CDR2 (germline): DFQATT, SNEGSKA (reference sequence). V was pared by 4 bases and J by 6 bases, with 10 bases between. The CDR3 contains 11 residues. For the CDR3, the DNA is TGCAGTGCTATCGCGGGGGCCGAGCAGTACTTC. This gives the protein CSAIAGAEQYF.

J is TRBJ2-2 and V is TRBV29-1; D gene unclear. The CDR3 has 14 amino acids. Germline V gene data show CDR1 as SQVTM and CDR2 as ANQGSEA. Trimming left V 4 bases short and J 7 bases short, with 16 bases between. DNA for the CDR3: TGCAGCGTTGGTGTTGGGCGCTTGGGCGGGGAGCTGTTTTTT. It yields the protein CSVGVGRLGGELFF.

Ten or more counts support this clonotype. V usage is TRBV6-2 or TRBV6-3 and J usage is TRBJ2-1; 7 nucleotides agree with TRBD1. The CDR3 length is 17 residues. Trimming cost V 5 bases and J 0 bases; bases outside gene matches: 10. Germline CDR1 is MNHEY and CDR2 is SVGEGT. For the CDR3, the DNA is TGTGCCAGCAGTGACCTACAGGGGATGAGCTCCTACAATGAGCAGTTCTTC. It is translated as CASSDLQGMSSYNEQFF.

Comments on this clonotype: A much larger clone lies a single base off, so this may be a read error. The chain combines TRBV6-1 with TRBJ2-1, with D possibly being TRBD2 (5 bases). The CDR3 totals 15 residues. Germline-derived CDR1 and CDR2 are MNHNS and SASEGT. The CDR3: CASNEELARFNEEFF. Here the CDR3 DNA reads TGTGCCAGCAATGAGGAGCTAGCTCGTTTCAATGAGGAGTTCTTC.

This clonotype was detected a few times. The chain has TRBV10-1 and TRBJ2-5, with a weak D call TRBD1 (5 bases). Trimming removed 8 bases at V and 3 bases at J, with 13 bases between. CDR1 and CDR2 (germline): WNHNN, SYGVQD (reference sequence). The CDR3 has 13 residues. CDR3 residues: CASSGQTEETQYF. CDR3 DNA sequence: TGCGCCAGCTCTGGACAAACAGAAGAGACCCAGTACTTC.

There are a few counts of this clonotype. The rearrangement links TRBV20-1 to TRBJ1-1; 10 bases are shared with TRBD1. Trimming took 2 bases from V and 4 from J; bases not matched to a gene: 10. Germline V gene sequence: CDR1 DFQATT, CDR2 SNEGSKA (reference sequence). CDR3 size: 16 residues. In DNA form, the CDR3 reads TGCAGTGCTAGAAGCCCCGGGGACAGGGGAGGCACTGAAGCTTTCTTT. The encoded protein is CSARSPGDRGGTEAFF.

The CDR3 DNA follows: TGTGCCAGCAGCGTAGGTGAGGGTTCGGCCTACGAGCAGTACTTC. It codes for CASSVGEGSAYEQYF. The V gene is TRBV9, the J gene TRBJ2-7; perhaps TRBD2 as D (5 bases). The V gene's germline CDR1 is SGDLS and CDR2 YYNGEE. Trimming pared 0 bases from V and 2 bases from J, leaving 12 bases between. The CDR3 covers 15 residues.